A selection of T cell receptor beta chains follows, all from one sample in a study of identical twins. TCRdb re-derived calls from the 5' RACE reads in MiXCR, one entry per CDR3 protein. The sample has about 530,000 distinct CDR3 sequences, about 22% seen once. In addition, the sample was reused for a study of yellow fever vaccine responses in identical twins.

The specimen sequenced was CD4+ T cells sorted from blood. These receptors all come from a woman under 30 in good health. The CDR3 runs from the conserved cysteine through the conserved F or W.

>TRBV9
CASSPLGSLAQYNEQFF
>TRBV14
CASSQLGGDPRTDTQYF
>TRBV27
CASSQGQDPNEQFF
>TRBV18
CASSPPVLETQYF
>TRBV9
CASSVVTSYGYTF
>TRBV6-1
CASSEADRGRKRSNTGELFF
>TRBV9
CASSHSGSSLYNEQFF
>TRBV4-2
CASSQDPAVNTGELFF
>TRBV12-5
CASTPGTALLENF
>TRBV5-1
CASSLIWAATLGAGELFF
>TRBV7-2
CASSLVVEKLFF
>TRBV20-1
CSAPTRRESYEQYF
>TRBV3-1
CASSQEPGGNQPQHF
>TRBV20-1
CSAGQSIYEQYF
>TRBV20-1
CSASGGLAGGPMETQYF
>TRBV5-1
CASSLAGTSSSYNEQFF
>TRBV18
CASSPVRGGGYGYTF
>TRBV2
CASRAGNYEQYF
>TRBV10-1
CASSEDYTETQYF
>TRBV12-3/TRBV12-4
CASTNGQNLRNTEAFF